The 20 T cell receptor beta chains below were found in one sample sequenced in a study of cytomegalovirus exposure and HLA in healthy donors. PCR employed 60 Vbeta and 13 Jbeta primers. Sequencing used immunoSEQ multiplex PCR; TCRdb keeps in-frame clones, though not all of them. The repertoire holds under 150,000 clones, with 70% to 85% as singletons. Sample: PBMCs. All receptors derive from a boy between 2 and 10 years old in good health and CMV-seronegative.

CDR3 protein: CASSMSSGGSTDTQYF. CDR3 sequence (DNA): TGTGCCAGCAGTATGTCTAGCGGGGGAAGCACAGATACGCAGTATTTT. The chain carries TRBV6-4 and TRBJ2-3, with 10 nucleotides matching TRBD2. The germline CDR1 and CDR2 sequences are MRHNA and SNTAGT. The trim removed 5 bases at V and 0 bases at J, leaving 5 bases unmatched. This CDR3 is built from 16 residues.

The gene calls are TRBV4-3 and TRBJ2-7; TRBD1 is a possible D gene (6 bases). Trimming took 4 bases from V and 0 from J, leaving 10 bases between them. Germline-derived CDR1 and CDR2 are LGHNA and YSLEER. The CDR3 spans 14 residues. The CDR3 is CASSRWDTSYEQYF. CDR3 coding DNA: TGCGCCAGCAGCCGATGGGACACCTCCTACGAGCAGTACTTC.

This sequence joins TRBV7-6 and TRBJ1-1; TRBD1 agrees at 9 bases. V shed 4 bases and J 3 bases; nucleotides not matched to a gene: 3. The CDR3 spans 14 residues. CDR1 and CDR2 (germline): SGHVS, FNYEAQ. The CDR3 DNA reads TGTGCCAGCAGCTCAGGGACAGGGTACACTGAAGCTTTCTTT. Residues: CASSSGTGYTEAFF.

As to this clone: Relative to the germline gene, one junction end is altered; a read error may explain this. The chain links TRBV7-9 to TRBJ1-1, with TRBD1 as a possible D gene (6 bases). The CDR3 contains 17 residues. In germline, CDR1 is SEHNR, CDR2 FQNEAQ (reference sequence). CDR3 loop: CSSSFYRDIPGATEAFF. CDR3 DNA sequence: TGTTCCAGCAGCTTCTACCGGGACATCCCCGGGGCCACTGAAGCTTTCTTT.

This chain links TRBV4-1 with TRBJ1-5; no firm D call. Trimming stripped 4 bases from V and 6 bases from J, with 10 bases between. CDR1 and CDR2 (germline): MGHRA, YSYEKL. CDR3 length: 13 amino acids. CDR3 sequence: CASSRWGGQPQHF. CDR3 nucleotide sequence: TGCGCCAGCAGCCGATGGGGAGGTCAGCCCCAGCATTTT.

This chain links TRBV7-3 with TRBJ2-3, with D possibly TRBD2 on 6 matching bases. Trimming took off 6 bases at V and 4 bases at J, with 23 bases between the two ends. In germline, CDR1 is SGHTA, CDR2 FQGTGA. The CDR3 is 17 amino acids. The CDR3 sequence is CASRLRGASAIPDTQYF. The DNA for the CDR3 is TGTGCCAGCAGACTACGAGGGGCTAGCGCCATTCCAGATACGCAGTATTTT. The whole variable domain, remainder taken from reference TRBV7-3 and TRBJ2-3, is GAGVSQTPSNKVTEKGKYVELRCDPISGHTALYWYRQSLGQGPEFLIYFQGTGAADDSGLPNDRFFAVRPEGSVSTLKIQRTERGDSAVYLCASRLRGASAIPDTQYFGPGTRLTVL.

This clone was observed a single time. This rearrangement joins TRBV7-8 to TRBJ1-2; a weak D match, TRBD1 (6 bases). Trimming cost V 5 bases and J 0 bases, with 16 bases left between them. This CDR3 spans 16 amino acids. Per the germline V gene, CDR1 is SGHVS and CDR2 is FQNEAQ. The CDR3 coding sequence is TGTGCCAGCAGCCCCCAGACAGGAGCCTCTAACTATGGCTACACCTTC. It translates to CASSPQTGASNYGYTF.

Written as DNA, the CDR3 is TGCGCCAGCAGCCAAGATCCTTCCAATTCTCGGGGCTCCTACAATGAGCAGTTCTTC. This sequence encodes CASSQDPSNSRGSYNEQFF. This chain links TRBV4-1 with TRBJ2-1; a weak D match, TRBD2 (5 bases). Per germline, CDR1 MGHRA and CDR2 YSYEKL. This CDR3 has 19 amino acids. The germline V and J ends were trimmed by 0 bases and 0 bases, with 18 bases remaining between them.

The chain employs TRBV7-9 and TRBJ1-5; the match to TRBD1 covers 7 bases. The CDR3 runs 18 residues. V lost 1 base to trimming and J lost 2 bases; unmatched junction nucleotides: 11. Germline assignment: CDR1 SEHNR and CDR2 FQNEAQ (reference sequence). The CDR3 loop reads CASSLEKPGQGGNQPQHF. The CDR3 DNA follows: TGTGCCAGCAGCTTAGAAAAGCCGGGGCAGGGGGGCAATCAGCCCCAGCATTTT.

The DNA for the CDR3 is TGTGCCAGCAGCCGCGACAGTTACCAAGAGACCCAGTACTTC. It encodes CASSRDSYQETQYF. V and J are TRBV6-6 and TRBJ2-5, with a tentative D call TRBD1 (5 bases). The germline CDR1 and CDR2 sequences are MNHNY and SVGAGI (reference sequence). Trimming took 6 bases from V and 0 from J, leaving 11 bases between them. The CDR3 is made up of 14 amino acids.

The sample holds a few counts of this clone. The rearrangement links TRBV15 to TRBJ2-1, with D hard to call. Germline V gene data show CDR1 as LNHNV and CDR2 as YYDKDF (reference sequence). Between the trimmed V and J ends, which lost 0 bases and 2 bases, there was a span of 17 bases. This CDR3 has 18 residues. The CDR3 DNA reads as TGTGCCACCAGCAGAGATTCCACCGGAGTTTTCACCTACAATGAGCAGTTCTTC. This gives the protein CATSRDSTGVFTYNEQFF.

The CDR3 spells CASSLSLDDYEQYF. CDR3 nucleotides: TGCGCCAGCAGCTTGAGTCTAGATGACTACGAGCAGTACTTC. The rearrangement uses TRBV5-1 and TRBJ2-7; D gene ambiguous. Trimming stripped 1 base from V and 3 bases from J, with 11 bases between. Looked up from germline, CDR1 is SGHRS and CDR2 is YFSETQ. This CDR3 is built from 14 residues.

The rearrangement uses TRBV4-2 and TRBJ1-5; TRBD1 might be the D (6 bases). CDR1 is LGHNA and CDR2 is YNFKEQ in the germline V gene. Trimming removed 3 bases from V and 1 base from J, with 22 bases in between. The CDR3 consists of 19 residues. The CDR3 reads CASSQIRDTLLDSNQPQHF. CDR3 bases: TGTGCCAGCAGCCAGATCCGGGACACCCTTCTTGACAGCAATCAGCCCCAGCATTTT.

The chain joins TRBV6-5 to TRBJ1-2, with 10 bases that match TRBD1. The CDR3 has 13 residues. V lost 6 bases to trimming and J lost 8 bases; unmatched junction nucleotides: 6. Germline V gives CDR1 MNHEY, CDR2 SVGAGI. This chain's CDR3 is CASRRQGAVGYTF. CDR3 coding DNA: TGTGCCAGCAGACGACAGGGGGCCGTCGGCTACACCTTC.

This chain uses TRBV7-6 with TRBJ2-3; 12 nucleotides match TRBD1. The junction had 4 bases not matched to a gene; V was cut back by 2 bases and J by 7 bases. The CDR3 length is 15 residues. Per the germline V gene, CDR1 is SGHVS and CDR2 is FNYEAQ. DNA for the CDR3: TGTGCCAGCAGCTTATGGGGACAGGGGGCCAATACGCAGTATTTT. Its protein product is CASSLWGQGANTQYF.

This sequence joins TRBV10-3 and TRBJ2-3; TRBD1 might be the D (5 bases). Trimming removed 3 bases from V and 0 bases from J, with 10 bases in between. The CDR3 length is 15 residues. Germline CDR1 ENHRY, CDR2 SYGVKD. The CDR3 reads CAISDGRVSTDTQYF. The CDR3 DNA is TGTGCCATCAGTGACGGCAGGGTCAGCACAGATACGCAGTATTTT.

This clone occurred once. The CDR3 is CASSHESGGRGNEQFF. CDR3 in DNA: TGTGCCAGCAGCCACGAAAGCGGGGGACGGGGCAATGAGCAGTTCTTC. The chain employs TRBV7-9 and TRBJ2-1; 8 nucleotides match TRBD2. The CDR3 covers 16 residues. Germline V lookup: CDR1 SEHNR, CDR2 FQNEAQ (reference sequence). After removal of 5 bases from V and 6 bases from J, the junction contained 12 bases not matched to a gene.

This clone appeared a single time. The chain uses TRBV7-9 and TRBJ1-4; D is uncertain. CDR3 length: 14 amino acids. Germline CDR1 SEHNR, CDR2 FQNEAQ (reference sequence). V was trimmed by 2 bases and J by 7 bases, leaving 11 bases between them. Written as DNA, the CDR3 is TGTGCCAGCAGCTTAAGGGAGGGTAGTGAAAAACTGTTTTTT. This gives the protein CASSLREGSEKLFF.

The CDR3 nucleotides read TGTGCCAGCAGCCTTTGGAGAGCCGATACGCAGTATTTT. Protein product: CASSLWRADTQYF. V gene TRBV27 combines with J gene TRBJ2-3; D is ambiguous. CDR1 and CDR2 (germline): MNHEY, SMNVEV (reference sequence). The CDR3 runs 13 residues. V shed 6 bases and J shed 6 bases, with 13 bases lying between them.

Only a few counts were recorded for this clone. This chain joins TRBV4-3 and TRBJ2-5, with 9 bases lining up with TRBD2. There are 15 residues in the CDR3. Germline V gene sequence: CDR1 LGHNA, CDR2 YSLEER. V was clipped by 0 bases and J by 1 base; unmatched bases: 0. Here the CDR3 reads CASSQERGGQETQYF. The CDR3 DNA reads TGCGCCAGCAGCCAAGAGCGGGGGGGCCAAGAGACCCAGTACTTC.